This paragraph covers one T cell receptor beta chain sequence. Trimming took 2 bases from V and 3 from J, leaving 8 bases between them. Germline CDR1 reads SGHTA; CDR2 reads FQGNSA. This CDR3 spans 13 amino acids. This sample was included in a study of blood T cell repertoires in COVID-19. On the study more broadly: Spain, Italy and the United States supplied samples that represented acute and convalescent COVID-19. PBMCs, B-cell-depleted T cells, or T cells were the source of the cDNA or gDNA that made up the material.

Original handling: From reference gene primer amplification, estimates of nucleated cell counts were derived. Sequencing was performed with immunoSEQ multiplex PCR; in TCRdb, only in-frame clones are kept and a portion is missing. For V, J and clone size, that table is used; D and trimming come from the DNA. The sample contains roughly 160,000 clones, 80% to 90% of which appear only once. The chain is built from TRBV7-2 and TRBJ2-7; D gene unclear. What was sequenced was peripheral blood. The sequence was obtained from a woman aged 50 to 60 with COVID-19, enrolled during active disease. The CDR3 DNA reads as TGTGCCAGCAGCTTACCTAACGACTACGAGCAGTACTTC. Its translation: CASSLPNDYEQYF.